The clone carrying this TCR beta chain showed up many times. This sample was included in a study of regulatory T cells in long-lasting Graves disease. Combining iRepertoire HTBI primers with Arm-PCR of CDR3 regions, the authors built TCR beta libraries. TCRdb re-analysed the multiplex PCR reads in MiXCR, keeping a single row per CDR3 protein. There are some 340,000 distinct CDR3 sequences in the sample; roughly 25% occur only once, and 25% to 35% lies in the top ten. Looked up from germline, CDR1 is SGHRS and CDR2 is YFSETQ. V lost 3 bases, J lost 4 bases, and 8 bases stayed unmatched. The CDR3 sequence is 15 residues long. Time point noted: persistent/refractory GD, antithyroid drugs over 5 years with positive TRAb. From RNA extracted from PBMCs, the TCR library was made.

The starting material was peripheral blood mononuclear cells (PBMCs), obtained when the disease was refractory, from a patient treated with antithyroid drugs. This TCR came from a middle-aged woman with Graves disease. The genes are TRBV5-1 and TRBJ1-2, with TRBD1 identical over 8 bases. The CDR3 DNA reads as TGCGCCAGCAGCTCAGGACAGGGTGGGATCTATGGCTACACCTTC. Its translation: CASSSGQGGIYGYTF.